This T cell receptor (beta chain) derives from a study of OX40 agonist ivuxolimab in advanced cancers. Clones were sequenced by immunoSEQ multiplex PCR, and TCRdb holds only the in-frame ones, with some missing. Of 60,000 to 70,000 clones detected, roughly 87% appear once; the ten largest clones hold 1.3%. V trimming: 7 bases; J trimming: 4 bases; junction bases outside the gene matches: 11. Per the germline V gene, CDR1 is SGHRS and CDR2 is YFSETQ. The CDR3 has 16 amino acids. This chain joins TRBV5-1 and TRBJ2-2; 9 nucleotides line up with TRBD1. The sequence came from an adult with an advanced solid tumor such as melanoma, head and neck, liver or kidney cancer. Sequenced material: CD4+ or CD8+ T cells sorted from blood, taken in a trial of the OX40 agonist ivuxolimab. CDR3 amino acids: CASGDRVGRGTGELFF. For the CDR3, the DNA is TGCGCCAGCGGGGACAGGGTCGGTCGAGGCACCGGGGAGCTGTTTTTT.